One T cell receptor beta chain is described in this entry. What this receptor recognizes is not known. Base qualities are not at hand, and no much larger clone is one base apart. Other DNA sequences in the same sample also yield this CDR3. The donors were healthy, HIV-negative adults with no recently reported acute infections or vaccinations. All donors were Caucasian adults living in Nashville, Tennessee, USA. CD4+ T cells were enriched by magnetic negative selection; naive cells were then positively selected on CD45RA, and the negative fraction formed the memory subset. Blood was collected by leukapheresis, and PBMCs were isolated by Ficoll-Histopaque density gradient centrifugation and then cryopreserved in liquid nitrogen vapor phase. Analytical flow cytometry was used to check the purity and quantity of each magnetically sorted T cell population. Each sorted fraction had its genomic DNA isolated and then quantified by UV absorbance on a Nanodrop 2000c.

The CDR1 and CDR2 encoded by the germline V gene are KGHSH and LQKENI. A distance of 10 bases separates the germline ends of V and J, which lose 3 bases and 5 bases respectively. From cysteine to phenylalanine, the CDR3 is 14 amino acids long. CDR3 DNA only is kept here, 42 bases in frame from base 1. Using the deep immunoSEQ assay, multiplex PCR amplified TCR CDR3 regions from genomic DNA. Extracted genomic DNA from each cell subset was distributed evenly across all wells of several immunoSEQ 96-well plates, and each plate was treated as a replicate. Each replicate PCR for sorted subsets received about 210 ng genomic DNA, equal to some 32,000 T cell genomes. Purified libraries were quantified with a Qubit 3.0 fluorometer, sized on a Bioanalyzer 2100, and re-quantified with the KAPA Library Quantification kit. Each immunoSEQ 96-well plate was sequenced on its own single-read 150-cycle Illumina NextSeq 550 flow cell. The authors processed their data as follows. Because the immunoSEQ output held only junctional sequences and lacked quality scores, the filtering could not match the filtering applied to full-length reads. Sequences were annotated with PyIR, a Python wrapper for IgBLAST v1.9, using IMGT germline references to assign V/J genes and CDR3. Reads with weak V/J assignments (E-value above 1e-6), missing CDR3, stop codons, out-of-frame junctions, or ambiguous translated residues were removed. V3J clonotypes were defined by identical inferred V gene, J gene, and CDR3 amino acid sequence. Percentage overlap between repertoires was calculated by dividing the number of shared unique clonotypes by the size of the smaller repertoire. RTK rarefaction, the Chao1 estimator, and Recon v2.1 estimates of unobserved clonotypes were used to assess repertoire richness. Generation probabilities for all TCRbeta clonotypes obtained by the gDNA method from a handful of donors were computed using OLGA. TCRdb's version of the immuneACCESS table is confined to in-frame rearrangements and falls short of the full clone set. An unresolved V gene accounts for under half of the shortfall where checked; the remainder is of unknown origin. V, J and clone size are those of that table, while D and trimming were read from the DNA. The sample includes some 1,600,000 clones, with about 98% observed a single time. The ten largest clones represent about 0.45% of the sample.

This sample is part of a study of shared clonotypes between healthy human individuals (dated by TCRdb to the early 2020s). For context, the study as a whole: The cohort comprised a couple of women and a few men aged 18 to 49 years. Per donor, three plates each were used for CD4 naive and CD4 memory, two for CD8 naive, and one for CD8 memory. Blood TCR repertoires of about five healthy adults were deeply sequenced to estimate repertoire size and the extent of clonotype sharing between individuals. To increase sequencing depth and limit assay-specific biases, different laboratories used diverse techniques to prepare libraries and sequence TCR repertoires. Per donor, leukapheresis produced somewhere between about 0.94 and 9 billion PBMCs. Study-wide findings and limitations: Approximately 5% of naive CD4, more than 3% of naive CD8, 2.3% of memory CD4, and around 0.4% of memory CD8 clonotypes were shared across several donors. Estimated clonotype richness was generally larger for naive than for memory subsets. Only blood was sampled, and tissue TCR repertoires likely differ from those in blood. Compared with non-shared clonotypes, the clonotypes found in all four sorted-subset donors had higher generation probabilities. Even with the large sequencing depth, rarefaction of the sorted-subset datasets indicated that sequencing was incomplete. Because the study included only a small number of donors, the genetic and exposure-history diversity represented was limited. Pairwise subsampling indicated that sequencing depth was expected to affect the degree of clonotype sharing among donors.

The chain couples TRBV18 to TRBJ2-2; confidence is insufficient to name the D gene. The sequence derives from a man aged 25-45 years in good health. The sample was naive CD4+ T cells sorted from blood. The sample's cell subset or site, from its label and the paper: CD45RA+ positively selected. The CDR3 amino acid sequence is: CASSPAGSTGELFF. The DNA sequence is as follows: TGTGCCAGCTCACCGGCTGGGTCGACCGGGGAGCTGTTTTTT.